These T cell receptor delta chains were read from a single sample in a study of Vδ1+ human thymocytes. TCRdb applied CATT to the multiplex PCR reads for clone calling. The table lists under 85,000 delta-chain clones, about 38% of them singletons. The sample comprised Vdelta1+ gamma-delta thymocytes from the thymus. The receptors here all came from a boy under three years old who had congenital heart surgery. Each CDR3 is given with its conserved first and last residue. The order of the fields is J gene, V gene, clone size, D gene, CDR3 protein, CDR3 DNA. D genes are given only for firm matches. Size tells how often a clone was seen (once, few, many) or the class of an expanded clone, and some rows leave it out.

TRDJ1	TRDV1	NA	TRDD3	CALGNVLGDSILIF	TGTGCTCTTGGGAACGTACTGGGGGATAGTATACTCATCTTT
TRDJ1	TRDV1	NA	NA	CALGERPSHTDKLIF	TGTGCTCTTGGGGAGCGGCCTTCCCACACCGATAAACTCATCTTT
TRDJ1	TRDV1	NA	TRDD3	CALGEVLPGIRFKADKLIF	TGTGCTCTTGGGGAAGTCCTACCGGGGATACGCTTTAAGGCCGATAAACTCATCTTT
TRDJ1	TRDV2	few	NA	CACDTRPLGTYTDKLIF	TGTGCCTGTGACACTCGTCCCCTGGGGACGTACACCGATAAACTCATCTTT
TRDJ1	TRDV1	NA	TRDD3	CALGEKSYGGYRPHTDKLIF	TGTGCTCTTGGGGAAAAGTCCTACGGGGGATACCGTCCTCACACCGATAAACTCATCTTT
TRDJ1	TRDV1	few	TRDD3	CALGVTTGADKLIF	TGTGCTCTTGGGGTAACTACTGGGGCCGATAAACTCATCTTT
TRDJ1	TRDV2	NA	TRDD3	CASVPAAGGYFRYTDKLIF	TGTGCCTCCGTTCCAGCGGCTGGGGGATACTTTCGTTACACCGATAAACTCATCTTT
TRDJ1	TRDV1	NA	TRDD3	CALGKGLPNFLPLLGDTLNPNTYTDKLIF	TGTGCTCTTGGGAAGGGCCTTCCTAATTTCTTACCGCTACTGGGGGATACGCTAAACCCAAACACGTACACCGATAAACTCATCTTT
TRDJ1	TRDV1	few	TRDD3	CALGPYLPRGGFEGDTDKLIF	TGTGCTCTTGGGCCATACCTTCCCCGTGGGGGATTCGAAGGAGACACCGATAAACTCATCTTT
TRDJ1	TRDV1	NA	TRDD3	CALGERPFGGYGGPYTDKLIF	TGTGCTCTTGGGGAACGTCCCTTTGGGGGATACGGGGGCCCCTACACCGATAAACTCATCTTT
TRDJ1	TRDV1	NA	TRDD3	CALGELGRGTGGFYTDKLIF	TGTGCTCTTGGGGAACTTGGCCGTGGTACTGGGGGCTTTTACACCGATAAACTCATCTTT
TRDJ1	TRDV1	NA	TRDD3	CALGAQSPLGDTSDKLIF	TGTGCTCTTGGGGCCCAAAGCCCACTGGGGGATACGTCCGATAAACTCATCTTT
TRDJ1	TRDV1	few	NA	CALGIITLVGTYTDKLIF	TGTGCTCTTGGGATTATCACGTTGGTGGGGACGTACACCGATAAACTCATCTTT
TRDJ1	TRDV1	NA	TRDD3	CALGESFPSTGGYTDKLIF	TGTGCTCTTGGGGAATCTTTCCCCAGTACTGGGGGATACACCGATAAACTCATCTTT
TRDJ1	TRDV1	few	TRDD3	CALGELFPIFLGAVTDKLIF	TGTGCTCTTGGGGAACTATTTCCGATTTTCCTGGGGGCTGTCACCGATAAACTCATCTTT
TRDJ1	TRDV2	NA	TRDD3	CATLLGDPTYTDKLIF	TGTGCCACACTCCTGGGGGATCCGACGTACACCGATAAACTCATCTTT
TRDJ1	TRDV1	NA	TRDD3	CALGDRGLIWGNDSGKLIF	TGTGCTCTTGGGGATCGGGGATTAATCTGGGGGAACGATTCTGGGAAACTCATCTTT
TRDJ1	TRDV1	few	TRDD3	CALGESSRASHRTGGCPSTDKLIF	TGTGCTCTTGGGGAATCTTCCCGGGCCAGCCACCGTACTGGGGGATGCCCAAGCACCGATAAACTCATCTTT
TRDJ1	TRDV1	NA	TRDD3	CALGDPPNPAFQGDWGIRDKLIF	TGTGCTCTTGGGGATCCACCAAACCCGGCCTTCCAAGGGGACTGGGGGATACGCGATAAACTCATCTTT
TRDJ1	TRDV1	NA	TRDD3	CALGNISPGGGSLNSCFTSGRRDKLIF	TGTGCTCTTGGGAACATTTCCCCCGGTGGGGGATCCCTGAACTCCTGCTTCACATCAGGGCGACGTGATAAACTCATCTTT
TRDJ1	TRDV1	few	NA	CALGERHTLGTDKLIF	TGTGCTCTTGGGGAACGACACACCCTCGGCACCGATAAACTCATCTTT
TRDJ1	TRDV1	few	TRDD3	CALGRSETGGYVPDKLIF	TGTGCTCTTGGGCGTTCCGAGACCGGGGGATATGTTCCCGATAAACTCATCTTT
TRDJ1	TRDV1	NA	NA	CALGELPPGPDDKLIF	TGTGCTCTTGGGGAACTCCCTCCGGGGCCAGACGATAAACTCATCTTT
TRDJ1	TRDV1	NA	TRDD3	CALGEAFLPKRLGDTDDKLIF	TGTGCTCTTGGGGAGGCCTTCTTGCCCAAGCGACTGGGGGATACAGACGATAAACTCATCTTT
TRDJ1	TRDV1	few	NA	CALGERPTTRGGTDKLIF	TGTGCTCTTGGGGAACGACCTACCACCCGGGGGGGTACCGATAAACTCATCTTT
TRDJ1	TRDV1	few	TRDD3	CALGEQTLTLGDTKGADKLIF	TGTGCTCTTGGGGAACAGACCCTGACACTGGGGGATACAAAGGGGGCCGATAAACTCATCTTT
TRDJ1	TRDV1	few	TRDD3	CALGSPPSRAGIRNTDKLIF	TGTGCTCTTGGGTCCCCCCCCTCTCGAGCGGGGATACGTAACACCGATAAACTCATCTTT
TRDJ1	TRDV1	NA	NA	CALGERRLRCGISGKLIF	TGTGCTCTTGGGGAACGGCGTTTGAGGTGCGGGATCAGTGGTAAACTCATCTTT
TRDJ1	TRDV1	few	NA	CALGEITTHLYTDKLIF	TGTGCTCTTGGGGAAATAACCACGCACTTGTACACCGATAAACTCATCTTT
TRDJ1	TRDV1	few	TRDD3	CALGDRKTWGTPFADKLIF	TGTGCTCTTGGGGACCGTAAAACGTGGGGGACCCCCTTCGCCGATAAACTCATCTTT
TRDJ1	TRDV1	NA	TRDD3	CALGEIATGGYKVEYTDKLIF	TGTGCTCTTGGGGAAATCGCTACTGGGGGATATAAAGTAGAGTACACCGATAAACTCATCTTT
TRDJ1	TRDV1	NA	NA	CALGGYPPPYTPYWQLQDDKLIF	TGTGCTCTTGGGGGATATCCCCCTCCTTACACGCCTTACTGGCAACTCCAAGACGATAAACTCATCTTT
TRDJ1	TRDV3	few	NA	CAFKDGYYWYTTDKLIF	TGTGCCTTTAAAGATGGATACTACTGGTACACCACCGACAAACTCATCTTT
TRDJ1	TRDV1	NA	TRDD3	CALGERTPQYWGFTYTDKLIF	TGTGCTCTTGGGGAACGCACGCCGCAGTACTGGGGGTTTACGTACACCGATAAACTCATCTTT
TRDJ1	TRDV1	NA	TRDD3	CALEYLRTGGPEYTDKLIF	TGTGCTCTTGAGTACCTTCGTACTGGGGGGCCAGAATACACCGATAAACTCATCTTT
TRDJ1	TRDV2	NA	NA	CACAAGGRTDKLIF	TGTGCCTGTGCCGCCGGGGGGAGGACCGATAAACTCATCTTT
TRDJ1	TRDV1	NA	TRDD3	CALGKLFPLGDISGSTDKLIF	TGTGCTCTTGGGAAACTTTTTCCCCTGGGGGATATCTCAGGATCCACCGATAAACTCATCTTT
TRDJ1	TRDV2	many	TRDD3	CACDASWGYTDKLIF	TGTGCCTGTGACGCCTCCTGGGGGTACACCGATAAACTCATCTTT
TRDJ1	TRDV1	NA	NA	CALGENTFLTPTTDKLIF	TGTGCTCTTGGGGAAAACACCTTTCTTACACCCACCACCGATAAACTCATCTTT
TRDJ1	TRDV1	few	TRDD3	CALGELFPYWGIRGRDKLIF	TGTGCTCTTGGGGAACTATTTCCCTACTGGGGGATACGAGGACGGGATAAACTCATCTTT
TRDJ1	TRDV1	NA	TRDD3	CALGEPPPRYWGIEVVTDKLIF	TGTGCTCTTGGGGAACCCCCCCCCCGCTACTGGGGGATAGAGGTGGTCACCGATAAACTCATCTTT
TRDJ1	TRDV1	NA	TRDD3	CALSWPTIGGGADTDKLIF	TGTGCTCTTTCGTGGCCTACGATCGGTGGGGGAGCCGACACCGATAAACTCATCTTT
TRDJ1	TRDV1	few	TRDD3	CALGDHFLPGDTPDKLIF	TGTGCTCTTGGGGATCATTTCCTACCGGGGGATACGCCCGATAAACTCATCTTT
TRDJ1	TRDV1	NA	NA	CALGGLRLLSSPGDTDKLIF	TGTGCTCTTGGGGGACTACGCCTTCTGTCGTCCCCGGGGGACACCGATAAACTCATCTTT
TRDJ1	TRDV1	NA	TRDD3	CALGERQSYWGIRGTDKLIF	TGTGCTCTTGGGGAAAGACAATCCTACTGGGGGATACGAGGGACCGATAAACTCATCTTT
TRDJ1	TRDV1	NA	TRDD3	CALGEFLYWGIGYTDKLIF	TGTGCTCTTGGGGAATTCTTATACTGGGGGATAGGCTACACCGATAAACTCATCTTT
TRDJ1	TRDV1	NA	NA	CALGASPLAARDKLIF	TGTGCTCTTGGGGCCTCCCCTCTTGCCGCACGAGACAAACTCATCTTT
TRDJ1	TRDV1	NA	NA	CALGELGEYTDKLIF	TGTGCTCTTGGGGAACTAGGGGAATACACCGATAAACTCATCTTT
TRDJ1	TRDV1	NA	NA	CALGELVPYRYTDKLIF	TGTGCTCTTGGGGAACTAGTTCCCTACAGGTACACCGATAAACTCATCTTT
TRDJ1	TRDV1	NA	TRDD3	CALGEEGIPTGGGYTDKLIF	TGTGCTCTTGGGGAGGAAGGCATTCCTACGGGTGGGGGATATACCGATAAACTCATCTTT
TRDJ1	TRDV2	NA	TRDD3	CASTTRFLFGNYWGYTDKLIF	TGTGCCTCCACGACTCGCTTCCTCTTCGGAAACTACTGGGGGTACACCGATAAACTCATCTTT
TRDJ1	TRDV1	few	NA	CALGELCLLPPYTDKLIF	TGTGCTCTTGGGGAACTCTGCCTCCTCCCACCTTACACCGATAAACTCATCTTT
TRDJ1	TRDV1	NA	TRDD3	CALGEPDLAGGYEYTDKLIF	TGTGCTCTTGGGGAACCCGACCTAGCTGGGGGATACGAGTACACCGATAAACTCATCTTT
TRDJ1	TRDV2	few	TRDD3	CACDGMGENTDKLIF	TGTGCCTGTGACGGGATGGGGGAGAACACCGATAAACTCATCTTT
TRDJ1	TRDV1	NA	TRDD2	CALGGLDRPSYVSWGLYTDKLIF	TGTGCTCTTGGGGGCTTAGATCGGCCTTCCTACGTAAGCTGGGGGTTGTACACCGATAAACTCATCTTT
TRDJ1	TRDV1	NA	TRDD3	CALGQLRGETGGYARTDKLIF	TGTGCTCTTGGGCAACTTAGAGGCGAAACTGGGGGATACGCCAGAACCGATAAACTCATCTTT
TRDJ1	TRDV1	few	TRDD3	CALGDPDSQLLGDTDKLIF	TGTGCTCTTGGGGATCCTGATTCTCAACTACTGGGGGACACCGATAAACTCATCTTT
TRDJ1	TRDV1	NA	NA	CALGPWPPGAPGYTDKLIF	TGTGCTCTTGGGCCCTGGCCTCCCGGTGCCCCTGGTTACACCGATAAACTCATCTTT
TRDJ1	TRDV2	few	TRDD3	CACAHWTHYVWGIRGTDKLIF	TGTGCCTGTGCCCATTGGACCCACTACGTATGGGGGATACGTGGCACCGATAAACTCATCTTT